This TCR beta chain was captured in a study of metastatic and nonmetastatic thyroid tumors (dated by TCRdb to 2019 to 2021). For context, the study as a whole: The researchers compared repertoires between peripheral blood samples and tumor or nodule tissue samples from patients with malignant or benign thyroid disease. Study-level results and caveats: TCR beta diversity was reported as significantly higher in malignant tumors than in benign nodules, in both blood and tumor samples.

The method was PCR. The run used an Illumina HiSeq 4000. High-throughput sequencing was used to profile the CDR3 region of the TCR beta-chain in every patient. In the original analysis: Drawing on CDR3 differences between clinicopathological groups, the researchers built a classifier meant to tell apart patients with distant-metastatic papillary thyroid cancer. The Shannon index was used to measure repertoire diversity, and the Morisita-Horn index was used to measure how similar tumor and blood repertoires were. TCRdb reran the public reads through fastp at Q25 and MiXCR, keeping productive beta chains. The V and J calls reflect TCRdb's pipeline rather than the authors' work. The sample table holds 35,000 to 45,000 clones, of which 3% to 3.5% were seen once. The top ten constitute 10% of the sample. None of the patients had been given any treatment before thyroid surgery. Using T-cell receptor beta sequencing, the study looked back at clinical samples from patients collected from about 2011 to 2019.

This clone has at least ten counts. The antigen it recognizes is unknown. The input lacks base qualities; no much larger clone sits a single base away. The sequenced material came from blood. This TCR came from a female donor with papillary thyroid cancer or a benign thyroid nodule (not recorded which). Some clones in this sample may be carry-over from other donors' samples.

The CDR3 protein is CASSLQGGNQPQHF. The DNA sequence is as follows: TGTGCCAGCAGCTTACAGGGGGGCAATCAGCCCCAGCATTTT. Rearrangement joined TRBV9 to TRBJ1-5; 8 nucleotides in the junction match TRBD1. Inclusive of the bounding cysteine and phenylalanine, the CDR3 is 14 residues long. Only the CDR3 part of the read is kept: 42 bases, read in frame from the first base. Based on the germline V gene, the CDR1 and CDR2 sequences are SGDLS and YYNGEE. Trimming accounts for 4 bases at V and 2 bases at J, while the number of junction bases matched to no gene is 2.